This record covers a single T cell receptor beta chain. There is no known antigen for this receptor. No base qualities exist here, and no much larger clone lies one base off it. To sequence the TCRbeta CDR3 region, genomic DNA was isolated from the sorted cells. The immunoSEQ Assay was used to sequence the TCRbeta CDR3 regions. Entries here come from immuneACCESS through TCRdb and include only in-frame sequences with V and J called. Some clones fail to appear in such tables; in the studies checked, an unresolved V gene covers under half of the shortfall, and the cause of the remainder is unknown. The sample includes under 75,000 clones, with less than 90% observed a single time. Around 0.78% of the sample goes to the ten largest clones. Patients with autoimmune disease history or receiving systemic immunosuppression were excluded from the trial. Peripheral blood for TCR sequencing was collected from all dose cohorts at baseline, on cycle 4 day 1, and on cycle 7 day 1. The samples were drawn from a first-in-human, open-label, multicenter phase I dose-escalation trial of ivuxolimab. Adults with locally advanced or metastatic melanoma, renal cell carcinoma, hepatocellular carcinoma or head and neck squamous cell carcinoma were enrolled in the trial. Before TCR sequencing, CD4+ T cells and CD8+ T cells from peripheral blood were sorted into separate populations.

Trimming removed 3 bases from V and 0 bases from J, leaving 5 bases between the germline ends. CDR3 length: 13 amino acids, cysteine to phenylalanine. Of the read, only the CDR3 DNA is kept; its 39 bases are in frame from base 1. CDR1 and CDR2 (SGHNT, YENEEA) derive from the germline V gene. This entry is derived from a study of OX40 agonist ivuxolimab in advanced cancers. In the study overall: The costimulatory receptor OX40 (CD134) was targeted by ivuxolimab, a fully human IgG2 agonistic monoclonal antibody. Of the roughly 54 patients in dose escalation, 19 had hepatocellular carcinoma, about 15 had melanoma, 9 had renal cell carcinoma and 9 had head and neck cancer. Prior anti-PD-1, anti-PD-L1 or anti-CTLA-4 therapy was permitted, and checkpoint inhibitors had been received by around 40% of dose-escalation patients. Intravenous ivuxolimab was administered to patients every 2 weeks at six dose levels: 0.01, 0.1, 0.3, 1.5, 3 and 10 mg/kg. Peripheral TCRbeta sequencing aimed to test whether ivuxolimab altered TCR sequence diversity and caused clonal T-cell expansion. Partial responses occurred in three dose-escalation patients, of whom one had hepatocellular carcinoma and two had cutaneous melanoma. In the dose-escalation cohort, 82.7% of patients were male, and the mean age was approximately 60 years, with a range of about 23 to 85. The monotherapy dose-escalation portion (N of about 47 patients) of the phase I ivuxolimab trial is reported in the paper. General conclusions and limits of the study: Low levels of normalized T-cell clonal expansion were also seen in some patients who did not respond. At doses from 0.1 to 3.0 mg/kg, clonal expansion was seen in both CD4+ and CD8+ blood T cells between baseline and week 6. In the 0.1-3.0 mg/kg groups, partial responders had among the lowest normalized peripheral clonal expansion, particularly in CD8+ T cells. The antigen specificity of the clonally expanded peripheral T cells was not determined. After ivuxolimab, CD8+ T cells had more expanded clones than CD4+ T cells on average.

The sequence is built from TRBV11-3 and TRBJ1-1, with no confidently assigned D gene. This TCR came from an adult with an advanced solid tumor such as melanoma, head and neck, liver or kidney cancer. The starting material was CD4+ or CD8+ T cells sorted from blood, obtained in a trial of the OX40 agonist ivuxolimab. The CDR3 protein is CASSLFMNTEAFF. The sequenced DNA: TGTGCCAGCAGCTTGTTCATGAACACTGAAGCTTTCTTT.